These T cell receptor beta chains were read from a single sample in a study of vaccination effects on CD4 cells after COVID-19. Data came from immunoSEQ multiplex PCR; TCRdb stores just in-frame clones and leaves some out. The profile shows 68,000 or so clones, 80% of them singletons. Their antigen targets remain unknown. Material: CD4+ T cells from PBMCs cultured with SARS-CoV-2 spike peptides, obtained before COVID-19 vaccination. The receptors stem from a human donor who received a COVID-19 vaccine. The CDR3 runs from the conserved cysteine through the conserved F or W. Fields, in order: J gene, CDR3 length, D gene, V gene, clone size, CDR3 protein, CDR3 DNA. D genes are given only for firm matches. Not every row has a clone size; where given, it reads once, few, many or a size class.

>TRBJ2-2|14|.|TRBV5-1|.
CASSLVHNTGELFF
TGCGCCAGCAGCTTGGTGCACAACACCGGGGAGCTGTTTTTT
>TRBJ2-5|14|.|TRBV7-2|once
CASSLGGGRETQYF
TGTGCCAGCAGCTTAGGTGGGGGCCGAGAGACCCAGTACTTC
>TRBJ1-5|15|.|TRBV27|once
CASSTQPYSNQPQHF
TGTGCCAGCAGTACGCAGCCCTATAGCAATCAGCCCCAGCATTTT
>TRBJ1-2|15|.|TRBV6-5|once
CASSYSRQAAYGYTF
TGTGCCAGCAGTTACTCGAGACAGGCCGCGTATGGCTACACCTTC
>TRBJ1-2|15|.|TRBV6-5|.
CASSQHRGRSDGYTF
TGTGCCAGCAGTCAACATCGCGGGAGGTCCGATGGCTACACCTTC
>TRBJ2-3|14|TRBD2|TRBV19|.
CATSRGALTDTQYF
TGTGCCACTTCGCGGGGGGCCCTCACAGATACGCAGTATTTT
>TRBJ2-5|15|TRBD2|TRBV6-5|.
CASRAGAGGILTQYF
TGTGCCAGCAGGGCCGGGGCGGGGGGGATATTGACCCAGTACTTC
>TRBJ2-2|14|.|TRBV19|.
CASSIEGGTGELFF
TGTGCCAGTAGTATCGAAGGGGGCACCGGGGAGCTGTTTTTT
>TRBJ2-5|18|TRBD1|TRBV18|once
CASSPFMTGQGTKETQYF
TGTGCCAGCTCACCATTTATGACAGGACAGGGAACAAAAGAGACCCAGTACTTC
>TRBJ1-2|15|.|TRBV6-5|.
CASRPTGRYNYGYTF
TGTGCCAGCAGACCTACAGGACGGTATAACTATGGCTACACCTTC
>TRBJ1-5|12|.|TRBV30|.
CAWADRNQPQHF
TGTGCCTGGGCAGACAGGAATCAGCCCCAGCATTTT
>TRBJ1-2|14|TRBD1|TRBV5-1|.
CASSLGDRAYGYTF
TGCGCCAGCAGCCTAGGAGACAGGGCCTATGGCTACACCTTC
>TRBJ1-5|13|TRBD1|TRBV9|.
CASSGGQGQPQHF
TGTGCCAGCAGCGGGGGACAGGGCCAGCCCCAGCATTTT